The next 15 T cell receptor beta chains were all read from a single sample in a study of blood T cell repertoires in COVID-19. The protocol was immunoSEQ multiplex PCR, while the TCRdb copy is restricted to in-frame clones and leaves out a portion. This sample has around 290,000 clones; roughly 90% occur once, and the top ten carry around 1.1%. Input material: PBMCs or T cells enriched from blood (not recorded which). Receptors originate from a woman aged 25 to 45 who had recovered from COVID-19.

V gene TRBV4-3 combines with J gene TRBJ2-3, with 10 positions matching TRBD2. Germline trimming cut 0 bases from V and 2 bases from J; bases unmatched to any gene: 5. This CDR3 is built from 17 residues. The V gene's germline CDR1 is LGHNA and CDR2 YSLEER. For the CDR3, the DNA is TGCGCCAGCAGCCAAGATGAAGCGGGAGGGCTCACAGATACGCAGTATTTT. Translated: CASSQDEAGGLTDTQYF.

This sequence joins TRBV7-9 and TRBJ2-5; TRBD1 might be the D (6 bases). The CDR3 is made up of 13 amino acids. CDR1 is SEHNR, CDR2 FQNEAQ, per germline (reference sequence). The V gene lost 6 bases and the J gene lost 4 bases, with 12 bases spanning the gap. CDR3: CASSPGHRETQYF. CDR3 coding DNA: TGTGCCAGCAGTCCGGGACACCGAGAGACCCAGTACTTC.

The chain recombines TRBV19 with TRBJ1-2; 8 bases are a match to TRBD1. The CDR3 totals 15 residues. Germline trimming cut 3 bases from V and 3 bases from J; bases unmatched to any gene: 6. Germline loops: CDR1 LNHDA, CDR2 SQIVND (reference sequence). In DNA, the CDR3 is TGTGCCAGTAGTATTTTTTCAGGGGGCGACTATGGCTACACCTTC. Amino acid sequence: CASSIFSGGDYGYTF.

This chain joins TRBV7-9 and TRBJ2-7; 8 nucleotides align to TRBD2. The CDR3 covers 16 residues. The germline CDR1 and CDR2 sequences are SEHNR and FQNEAQ (reference sequence). V was clipped by 0 bases and J by 5 bases; unmatched bases: 9. Here the CDR3 DNA reads TGTGCCAGCAGCTTAGCGCAGATAGCGGGAAAGAACGAGCAGTACTTC. Protein: CASSLAQIAGKNEQYF. The entire variable domain, with the rest obtained from reference TRBV7-9 and TRBJ2-7, is as follows: DTGVSQNPRHKITKRGQNVTFRCDPISEHNRLYWYRQTLGQGPEFLTYFQNEAQLEKSRLLSDRFSAERPKGSFSTLEIQRTEQGDSAMYLCASSLAQIAGKNEQYFGPGTRLTVT.

As concerns this clone: Other DNA sequences in this sample translate to the same CDR3. The rearrangement joins TRBV18 to TRBJ1-1, with TRBD1 as a possible D gene (6 bases). Germline CDR1 and CDR2: KGHSH and LQKENI. The CDR3 has 13 amino acids. V lost 4 bases, J lost 1 base, and 7 bases lay in between. The CDR3 is CASSLDRNTEAFF. In DNA form, the CDR3 reads TGTGCCAGCTCACTGGACAGGAACACTGAAGCTTTCTTT.

The V call is TRBV6-2 or TRBV6-3, the J call TRBJ2-3; TRBD2 agrees at 14 bases. The length of the CDR3 is 18 residues. Germline values: CDR1 MNHEY, CDR2 SVGEGT. V gave up 6 bases and J gave up 0 bases; unmatched junction bases: 8. The CDR3 loop reads CASSAGTSGRTSTDTQYF. DNA for the CDR3: TGTGCCAGCAGCGCCGGGACTAGCGGGAGAACGAGCACAGATACGCAGTATTTT.

V and J are TRBV19 and TRBJ2-3, with 10 bases lining up with TRBD2. The CDR3 is 16 residues long. CDR1 and CDR2 (germline): LNHDA, SQIVND (reference sequence). V was clipped by 5 bases and J by 6 bases; unmatched bases: 11. The CDR3 DNA reads as TGTGCCAGTAGTGTTCTAGCGGGAGTTTGGAGGGATACGCAGTATTTT. Translating it yields CASSVLAGVWRDTQYF.

CDR3 sequence (DNA): TGTGCCAGCAGCTTGGGACTAGCGGGAGTGGGGTCCTACGAGCAGTACTTC. Translated: CASSLGLAGVGSYEQYF. V usage is TRBV7-2 and J usage is TRBJ2-7; 14 nucleotides align to TRBD2. V lost 3 bases to trimming and J lost 1 base; unmatched junction nucleotides: 5. The CDR3 extends over 17 amino acids. Germline CDR1 SGHTA, CDR2 FQGNSA.

V usage is TRBV19 and J usage is TRBJ1-1, with 8 bases aligning to TRBD1. The V gene's germline CDR1 is LNHDA and CDR2 SQIVND (reference sequence). The CDR3 runs to 17 residues. Unmatched junction bases numbered 8, after V lost 2 bases and J lost 0 bases. CDR3: CASSIWGTGSMNTEAFF. For the CDR3, the DNA is TGTGCCAGTAGTATATGGGGGACAGGAAGCATGAACACTGAAGCTTTCTTT.

A single count supports this clone. The rearrangement links TRBV7-2 to TRBJ2-5, with TRBD2 matching 16 bases. CDR3 size: 16 residues. The V gene end was trimmed by 3 bases and the J gene end by 4 bases; junction bases not matched to a gene: 2. CDR1 is SGHTA and CDR2 is FQGNSA in the germline V gene. This CDR3 is CASSLGLAGGSETQYF. In DNA form, the CDR3 reads TGTGCCAGCAGCTTGGGACTAGCGGGAGGGTCAGAGACCCAGTACTTC.

J is TRBJ1-3 and V is TRBV3-1 (or the pseudogene TRBV3-2), with 10 bases that match TRBD1. Trimming cost V 5 bases and J 3 bases; bases outside gene matches: 4. CDR1 LGHDT and CDR2 YNNKEL come from the germline V gene (reference sequence). This CDR3 has 15 amino acids. CDR3 in DNA: TGTGCCAGCAGCAGCCGGGACAGGGGTGGAAACACCATATATTTT. It specifies CASSSRDRGGNTIYF.

J is TRBJ2-7 and V is TRBV6-5; tentative D call: TRBD2 (6 bases). V was shortened by 4 bases and J by 6 bases, with 19 bases between the two germline ends. Germline V gene data show CDR1 as MNHEY and CDR2 as SVGAGI. This CDR3 is 15 amino acids long. CDR3 in amino acids: CASSFSRESQGEQYF. The DNA of the CDR3 is TGTGCCAGCAGTTTTAGCCGGGAGTCCCAAGGCGAGCAGTACTTC.

This CDR3 reads CASSLADLRDRANYGYTF. The CDR3 nucleotides are TGCGCCAGCAGCTTGGCCGATCTTAGGGACAGGGCTAACTATGGCTACACCTTC. The genes are TRBV5-1 and TRBJ1-2; TRBD1 matches 9 bases. CDR1 is SGHRS and CDR2 is YFSETQ in the germline V gene. The trim removed 0 bases at V and 0 bases at J, leaving 9 bases unmatched. The CDR3 has 18 residues.

This clone was detected only once. This chain connects TRBV2 to TRBJ2-1, with 10 bases lining up with TRBD2. The CDR3 runs to 15 residues. The V gene end was trimmed by 6 bases and the J gene end by 10 bases; junction bases not matched to a gene: 12. CDR1 SNHLY and CDR2 FYNNEI come from the germline V gene. The CDR3 region has the DNA TGTGCCAGCAGCGTATTTAGCGGGAGGACCAGCGAGCAGTTCTTC. It encodes CASSVFSGRTSEQFF.

The chain combines TRBV9 with TRBJ2-1, with D hard to call. Germline V CDR1 and CDR2: SGDLS, YYNGEE. The CDR3 length is 12 residues. The V gene lost 1 base and the J gene lost 3 bases, with 2 bases spanning the gap. CDR3 sequence: CASSVRYNEQFF. CDR3 coding DNA: TGTGCCAGCAGCGTACGCTACAATGAGCAGTTCTTC.